One T cell receptor (beta chain) is described in this entry. This specimen comes from a study of control samples from healthy donors and cancer patients. Profiling relied on immunoSEQ multiplex PCR, and the TCRdb table lists in-frame clones only, not all of them. The sample records about 120,000 clones, roughly nine tenths being singletons. The source material was PBMCs. This clonotype was sampled from a woman in her forties or fifties with colorectal cancer.

CDR3 residues: CATSGTVKNQPQHF. The DNA for the CDR3 is TGTGCCACCTCCGGGACAGTGAAAAATCAGCCCCAGCATTTT. The chain is built from TRBV15 and TRBJ1-5; TRBD1 agrees at 7 bases. CDR1 and CDR2 (germline): LNHNV, YYDKDF (reference sequence). V was clipped by 8 bases and J by 4 bases; unmatched bases: 8. The CDR3 runs 14 residues.